Shown below are 7 T cell receptor beta chains from a single sample sequenced in a study of shared clonotypes between healthy human individuals. Clones were sequenced by immunoSEQ multiplex PCR, and TCRdb holds only the in-frame ones, with some missing. The data hold roughly 2,000,000 clones, with around 96% observed a single time. In the naive CD8 group, cells lacked CD45RO and were positively selected for CCR7, so terminally differentiated effector memory CD45RA+ cells were left out. Sequencing was carried out using naive CD8+ T cells sorted from blood. The source of these receptors is a man younger than 35 in good health.

For this clone: Other nucleotide sequences in the sample specify the same CDR3. The chain joins TRBV2 to TRBJ2-7; 9 bases are shared with TRBD1. Germline loops: CDR1 SNHLY, CDR2 FYNNEI. The CDR3 is made up of 15 amino acids. V shed 1 base and J 3 bases; nucleotides not matched to a gene: 4. CDR3 residues: CASSEEGQGYYEQYF. The DNA for the CDR3 is TGTGCCAGCAGTGAAGAGGGACAGGGTTACTACGAGCAGTACTTC. Variable domain in full (rest from reference TRBV2 and TRBJ2-7): EPEVTQTPSHQVTQMGQEVILRCVPISNHLYFYWYRQILGQKVEFLVSFYNNEISEKSEIFDDQFSVERPDGSNFTLKIRSTKLEDSAMYFCASSEEGQGYYEQYFGPGTRLTVT.

The chain combines TRBV7-2 with TRBJ1-5; no firm D call. Trimming stripped 2 bases from V and 2 bases from J, with 13 bases between. The CDR3 is made up of 16 amino acids. Looked up from germline, CDR1 is SGHTA and CDR2 is FQGNSA. The chain's CDR3 is CASSLKSGIGNQPQHF. The CDR3 DNA is TGTGCCAGCAGCTTAAAGTCAGGTATAGGCAATCAGCCCCAGCATTTT.

The chain combines TRBV11-2 with TRBJ2-7, with D hard to call. V was pared by 1 base and J by 6 bases, with 22 bases between. Looked up from germline, CDR1 is SGHAT and CDR2 is FQNNGV. The CDR3 covers 17 residues. The CDR3 region has the DNA TGTGCCAGCAGCTTAGCGCCGGACGGTGCTTGGGCTGTCGAGCAGTACTTC. Translation: CASSLAPDGAWAVEQYF.

The chain couples TRBV9 to TRBJ2-7; TRBD1 might be the D (6 bases). This CDR3 comprises 13 residues. V lost 3 bases and J lost 5, with 12 bases in between. Germline V gene lookup returns CDR1 SGDLS and CDR2 YYNGEE. The CDR3 bases are TGTGCCAGCAGCGGACCCCAGGGGCACGAGCAGTACTTC. Translated: CASSGPQGHEQYF.

The chain employs TRBV30 and TRBJ2-7, with no clear D. This CDR3 is 12 amino acids long. Germline CDR1 GTSNPN, CDR2 SVGIG (reference sequence). Trimming stripped 0 bases from V and 7 bases from J, with 10 bases between. The CDR3, as DNA: TGTGCCTGGAGTGTAGAGTTGTCGGAGCAGTACTTC. It encodes CAWSVELSEQYF.

The chain links TRBV19 to TRBJ2-2; the D gene is possibly TRBD2 (5 bases). Trimming stripped 3 bases from V and 4 bases from J, with 9 bases between. The CDR3 is 14 amino acids. The germline V gene encodes CDR1 LNHDA and CDR2 SQIVND (reference sequence). DNA of the CDR3: TGTGCCAGTAGTATGGGAGCCACCACCGGGGAGCTGTTTTTT. Encoded protein: CASSMGATTGELFF.

The rearrangement links TRBV7-2 to TRBJ2-7, with D unresolved. This CDR3 contains 12 residues. The germline V and J ends were trimmed by 7 bases and 3 bases, with 10 bases remaining between them. CDR1 SGHTA and CDR2 FQGNSA come from the germline V gene. The CDR3 spells CASISLSYEQYF. CDR3 nucleotide sequence: TGTGCCAGCATCAGTCTAAGCTACGAGCAGTACTTC.